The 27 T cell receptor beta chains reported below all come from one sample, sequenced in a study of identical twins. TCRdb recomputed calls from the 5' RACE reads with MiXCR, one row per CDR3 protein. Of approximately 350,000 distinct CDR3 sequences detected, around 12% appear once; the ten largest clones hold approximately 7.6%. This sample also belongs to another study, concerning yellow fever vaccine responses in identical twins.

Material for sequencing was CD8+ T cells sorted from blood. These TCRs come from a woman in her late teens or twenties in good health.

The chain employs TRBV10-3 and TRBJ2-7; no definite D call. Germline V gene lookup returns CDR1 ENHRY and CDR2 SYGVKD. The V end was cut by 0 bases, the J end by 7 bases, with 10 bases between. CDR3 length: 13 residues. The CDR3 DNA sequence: TGTGCCATCAGTGAGTCCGCAGGACGGGAGCAGTACGTC. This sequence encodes CAISESAGREQYV.

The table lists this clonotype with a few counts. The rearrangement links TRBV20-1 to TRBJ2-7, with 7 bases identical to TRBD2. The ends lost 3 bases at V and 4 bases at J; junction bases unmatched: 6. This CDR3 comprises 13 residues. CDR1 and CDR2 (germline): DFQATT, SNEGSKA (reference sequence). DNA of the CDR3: TGCAGTGCTAGCGACGGACTAGTGTACGAGCAGTACTTC. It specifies CSASDGLVYEQYF.

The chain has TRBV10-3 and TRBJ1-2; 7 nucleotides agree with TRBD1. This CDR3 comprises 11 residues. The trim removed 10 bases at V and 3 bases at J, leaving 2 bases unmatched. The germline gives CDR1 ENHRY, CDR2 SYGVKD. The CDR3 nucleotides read TGTGCCACTCAGGGGGACTATGGCTACACCTTC. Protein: CATQGDYGYTF.

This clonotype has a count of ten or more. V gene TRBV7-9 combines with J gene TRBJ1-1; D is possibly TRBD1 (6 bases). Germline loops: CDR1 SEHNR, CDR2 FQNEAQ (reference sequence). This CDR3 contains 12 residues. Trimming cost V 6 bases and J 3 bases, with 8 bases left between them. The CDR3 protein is CASRSGDTEAFF. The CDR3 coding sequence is TGTGCCAGCAGATCAGGGGACACTGAAGCTTTCTTT.

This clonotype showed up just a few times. Here the CDR3 DNA reads TGTGCCAGCAGCTTACTGGGTGGAAACACCATATATTTT. This sequence encodes CASSLLGGNTIYF. The chain carries TRBV7-9 and TRBJ1-3; no clear D gene. Deletions cut 2 bases from V and 3 bases from J, with 5 bases between. This CDR3 contains 13 residues. The V gene's germline CDR1 is SEHNR and CDR2 FQNEAQ (reference sequence).

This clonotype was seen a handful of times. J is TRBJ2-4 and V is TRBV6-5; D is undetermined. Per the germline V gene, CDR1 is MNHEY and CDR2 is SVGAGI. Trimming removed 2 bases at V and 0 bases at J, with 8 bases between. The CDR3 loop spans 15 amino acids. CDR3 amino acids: CASSYGLLAKNIQYF. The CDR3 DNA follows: TGTGCCAGCAGTTACGGGCTGCTAGCCAAAAACATTCAGTACTTC.

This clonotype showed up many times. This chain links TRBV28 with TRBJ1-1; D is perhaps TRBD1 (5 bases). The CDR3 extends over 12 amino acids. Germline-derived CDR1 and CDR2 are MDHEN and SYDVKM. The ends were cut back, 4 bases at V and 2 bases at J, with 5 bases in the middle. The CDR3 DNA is TGTGCCAGCAGTTGGGACAACACTGAAGCTTTCTTT. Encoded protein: CASSWDNTEAFF.

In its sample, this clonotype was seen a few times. Here the CDR3 reads CSATNPGLIGDSPLHF. Written as DNA, the CDR3 is TGCAGTGCGACTAATCCGGGACTAATCGGGGATTCACCCCTCCACTTT. This chain connects TRBV20-1 to TRBJ1-6, with a weak D call TRBD1 (5 bases). CDR3 length equals 16 residues. Germline assignment: CDR1 DFQATT and CDR2 SNEGSKA (reference sequence). V gave up 6 bases and J gave up 8 bases, with 23 bases separating them.

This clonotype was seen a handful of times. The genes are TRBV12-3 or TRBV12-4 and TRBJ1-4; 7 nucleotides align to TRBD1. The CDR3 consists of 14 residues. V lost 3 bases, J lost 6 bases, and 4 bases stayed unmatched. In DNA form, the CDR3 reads TGTGCCAGCAGTTTCCAGGGGGTAGATGAAAAACTGTTTTTT. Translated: CASSFQGVDEKLFF.

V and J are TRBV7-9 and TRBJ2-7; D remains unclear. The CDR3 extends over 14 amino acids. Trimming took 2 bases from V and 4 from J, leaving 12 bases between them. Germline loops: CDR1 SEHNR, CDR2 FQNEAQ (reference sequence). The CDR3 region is CASSLLIAPYEQYF. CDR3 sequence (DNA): TGTGCCAGCAGCTTACTAATAGCTCCTTACGAGCAGTACTTC.

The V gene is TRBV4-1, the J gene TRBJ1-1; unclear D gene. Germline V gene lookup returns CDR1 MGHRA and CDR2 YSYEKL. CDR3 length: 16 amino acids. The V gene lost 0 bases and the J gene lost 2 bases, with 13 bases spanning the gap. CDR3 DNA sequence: TGCGCCAGCAGCCAAGATGAATCAGGACCTAACACTGAAGCTTTCTTT. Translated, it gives CASSQDESGPNTEAFF.

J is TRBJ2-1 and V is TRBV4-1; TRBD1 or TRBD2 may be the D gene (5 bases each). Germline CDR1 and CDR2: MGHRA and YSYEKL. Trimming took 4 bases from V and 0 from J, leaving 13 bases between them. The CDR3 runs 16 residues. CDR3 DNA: TGCGCCAGCAGCCTGGCTACGGGGACCTCCTACAATGAGCAGTTCTTC. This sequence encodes CASSLATGTSYNEQFF.

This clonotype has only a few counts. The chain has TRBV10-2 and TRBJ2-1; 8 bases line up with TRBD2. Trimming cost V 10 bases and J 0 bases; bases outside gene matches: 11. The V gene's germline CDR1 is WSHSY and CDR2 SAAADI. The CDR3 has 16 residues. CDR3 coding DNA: TGCGCCACGGGGGGCGGGAGGACACACTCCTACAATGAGCAGTTCTTC. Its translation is CATGGGRTHSYNEQFF.

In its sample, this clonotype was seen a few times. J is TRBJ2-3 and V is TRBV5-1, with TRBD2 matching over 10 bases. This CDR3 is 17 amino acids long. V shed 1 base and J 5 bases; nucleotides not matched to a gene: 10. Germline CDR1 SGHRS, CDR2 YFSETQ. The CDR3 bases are TGCGCCAGCAGCTTGAAGGGGCTAGCGGGAGTGTTAGATACGCAGTATTTT. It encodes CASSLKGLAGVLDTQYF.

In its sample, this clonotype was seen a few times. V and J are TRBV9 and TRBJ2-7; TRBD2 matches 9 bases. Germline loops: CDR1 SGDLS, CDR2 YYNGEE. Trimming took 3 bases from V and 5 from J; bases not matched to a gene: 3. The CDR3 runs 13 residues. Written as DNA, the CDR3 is TGTGCCAGCAGCGCCAGGACTAGCGACGAGCAGTACTTC. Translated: CASSARTSDEQYF. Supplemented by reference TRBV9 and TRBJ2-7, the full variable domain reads DSGVTQTPKHLITATGQRVTLRCSPRSGDLSVYWYQQSLDQGLQFLIQYYNGEERAKGNILERFSAQQFPDLHSELNLSSLELGDSALYFCASSARTSDEQYFGPGTRLTVT.

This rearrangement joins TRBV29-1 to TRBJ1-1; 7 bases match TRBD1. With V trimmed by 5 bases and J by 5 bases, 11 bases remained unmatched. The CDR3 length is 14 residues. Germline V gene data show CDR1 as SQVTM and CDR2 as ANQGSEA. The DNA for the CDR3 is TGCAGCGTTCTCCCCCTGGGACAGACTACTGAAGCTTTCTTT. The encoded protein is CSVLPLGQTTEAFF.

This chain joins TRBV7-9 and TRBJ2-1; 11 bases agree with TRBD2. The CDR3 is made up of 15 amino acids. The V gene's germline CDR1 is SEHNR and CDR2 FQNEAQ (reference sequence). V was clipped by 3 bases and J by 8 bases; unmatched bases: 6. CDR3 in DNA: TGTGCCAGCAGCTTCACCATGGGACTAGCGGATGAGCAGTTCTTC. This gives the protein CASSFTMGLADEQFF.

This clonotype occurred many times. The CDR3 DNA reads TGTGCCATCAGTGGAGACCTAGCGGAAGAGACCCAGTACTTC. As protein: CAISGDLAEETQYF. V gene TRBV10-3 combines with J gene TRBJ2-5, with 7 bases fitting TRBD2. V lost 4 bases to trimming and J lost 3 bases; unmatched junction nucleotides: 5. Looked up from germline, CDR1 is ENHRY and CDR2 is SYGVKD. The CDR3 spans 14 residues.

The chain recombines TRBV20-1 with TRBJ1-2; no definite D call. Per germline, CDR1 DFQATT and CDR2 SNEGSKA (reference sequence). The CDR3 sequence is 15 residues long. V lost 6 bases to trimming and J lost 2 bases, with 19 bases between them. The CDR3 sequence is CSAQISEQANYGYTF. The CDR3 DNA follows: TGCAGTGCCCAAATCTCCGAGCAGGCAAACTATGGCTACACCTTC.

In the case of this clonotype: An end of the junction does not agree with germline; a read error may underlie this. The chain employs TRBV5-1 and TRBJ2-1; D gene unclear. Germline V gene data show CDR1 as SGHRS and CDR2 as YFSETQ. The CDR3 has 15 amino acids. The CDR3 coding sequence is TGCGCCAGCAGCTTGGCCGTCAGTTCCTACAATAAGCAGTTCTTC. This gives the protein CASSLAVSSYNKQFF.

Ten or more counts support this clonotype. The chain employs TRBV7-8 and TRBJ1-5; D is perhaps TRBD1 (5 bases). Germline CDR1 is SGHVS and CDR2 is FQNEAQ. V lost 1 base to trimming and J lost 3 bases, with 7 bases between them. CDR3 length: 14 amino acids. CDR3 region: CASSLEDNNQPQHF. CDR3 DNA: TGTGCCAGCAGCTTAGAGGACAACAATCAGCCCCAGCATTTT.

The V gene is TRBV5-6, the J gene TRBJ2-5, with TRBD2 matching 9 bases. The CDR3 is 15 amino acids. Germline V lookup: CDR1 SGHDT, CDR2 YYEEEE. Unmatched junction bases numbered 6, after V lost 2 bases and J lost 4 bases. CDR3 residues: CASSFRREGGETQYF. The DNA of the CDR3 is TGTGCCAGCAGCTTCAGGCGGGAGGGAGGAGAGACCCAGTACTTC.

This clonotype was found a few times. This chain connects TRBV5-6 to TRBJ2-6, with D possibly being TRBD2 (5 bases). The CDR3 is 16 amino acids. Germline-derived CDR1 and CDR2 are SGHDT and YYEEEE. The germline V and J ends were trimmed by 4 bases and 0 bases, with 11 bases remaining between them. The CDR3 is CASSTDGGSGANVLTF. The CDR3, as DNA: TGTGCCAGCAGCACGGACGGAGGCTCTGGGGCCAACGTCCTGACTTTC.

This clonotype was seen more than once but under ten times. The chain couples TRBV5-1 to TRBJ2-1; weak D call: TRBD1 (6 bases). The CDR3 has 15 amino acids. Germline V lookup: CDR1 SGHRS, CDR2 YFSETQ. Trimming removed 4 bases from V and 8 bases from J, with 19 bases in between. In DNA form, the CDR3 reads TGCGCCAGCAGCGCCGCCGAGACAGGTAATGATGAGCAGTTCTTC. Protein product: CASSAAETGNDEQFF. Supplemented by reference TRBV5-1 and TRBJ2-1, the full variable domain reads KAGVTQTPRYLIKTRGQQVTLSCSPISGHRSVSWYQQTPGQGLQFLFEYFSETQRNKGNFPGRFSGRQFSNSRSEMNVSTLELGDSALYLCASSAAETGNDEQFFGPGTRLTVL.

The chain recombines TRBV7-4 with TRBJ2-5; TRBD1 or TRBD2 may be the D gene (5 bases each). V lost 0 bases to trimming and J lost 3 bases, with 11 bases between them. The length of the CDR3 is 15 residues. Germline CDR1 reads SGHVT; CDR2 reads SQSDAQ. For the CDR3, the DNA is TGTGCCAGCAGCTTAGCGCGTAGAGGGGAAGAGACCCAGTACTTC. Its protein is CASSLARRGEETQYF.

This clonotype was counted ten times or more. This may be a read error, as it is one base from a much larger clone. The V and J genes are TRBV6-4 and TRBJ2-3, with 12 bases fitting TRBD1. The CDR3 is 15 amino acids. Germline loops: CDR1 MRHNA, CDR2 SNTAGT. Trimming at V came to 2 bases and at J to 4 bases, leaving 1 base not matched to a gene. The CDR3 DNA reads TGTGCCAGCAGTGACGGGACAGGGGGCGCAGATACGCAGTATTTT. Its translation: CASSDGTGGADTQYF.

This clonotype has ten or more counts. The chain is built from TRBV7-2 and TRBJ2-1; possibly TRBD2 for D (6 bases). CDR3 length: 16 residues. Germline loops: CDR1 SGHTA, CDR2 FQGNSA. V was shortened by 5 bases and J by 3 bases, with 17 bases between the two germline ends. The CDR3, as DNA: TGTGCCAGCAGCGCCCTACTAGCCGACGACTACAATGAGCAGTTCTTC. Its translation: CASSALLADDYNEQFF. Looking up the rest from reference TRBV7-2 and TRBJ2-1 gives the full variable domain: GAGVSQSPSNKVTEKGKDVELRCDPISGHTALYWYRQSLGQGLEFLIYFQGNSAPDKSGLPSDRFSAERTGGSVSTLTIQRTQQEDSAVYLCASSALLADDYNEQFFGPGTRLTVL.